This TCR beta chain stems from a study of blood T cell repertoires in COVID-19 (dated by TCRdb to between 2020 and 2021). With respect to the entire study: The collaborator samples originated in the United States, Italy and Spain and spanned the acute and convalescent phases of COVID-19. Nearly every sample came with metadata listing a de-identified subject ID, COVID-19 status, age in years and sex. The dataset comprised deeply sampled blood TCRbeta repertoires from subjects exposed to, actively infected with, or recovered from COVID-19. The material from the prospective study consisted of cDNA or gDNA derived from T cells, B-cell-depleted T cells, or PBMCs. The repertoires were made available in a free public database intended to serve as a resource for research on the immune response to SARS-CoV-2. Where available, HLA class I and class II types were taken from metadata supplied by the sample provider and were not determined by assay-based typing. The samples were drawn from two sources: the first 160 participants of the ongoing ImmuneRACE study, and 1,254 subjects contributed by 6 global collaborators. General study outcomes and caveats: The quantity of clinical and demographic metadata differed by source and by participant and was supplied without curation.

Each collaborating institution followed its own protocols to collect whole blood in K2EDTA tubes. Collaborator samples were shipped for TCRbeta analysis as frozen whole blood, isolated PBMCs, or DNA extracted from either sample type. TCRbeta CDR3 regions were amplified from genomic DNA using the immunoSEQ Assay, a bias-controlled multiplex PCR. Concerning the study's data processing: Within the assay, amplification of reference gene primers was used to estimate how many nucleated cells each sample contained. To quantify the absolute abundance of each unique TCRbeta CDR3 rearrangement, sequence reads were collapsed and filtered. For each sample, productive Simpson clonality was calculated by taking the square root of Simpson's diversity index across productive rearrangements. TCRdb stores this immuneACCESS table with in-frame sequences only. Part of the clones is absent; in the studies checked, under half of the shortfall reflects unresolved V genes, and no reason is known for the rest. The V and J calls and clone size were taken over from that table, and D and trimming were inferred from the DNA. The table for this sample lists about 170,000 clones; roughly 84% of them were counted only once. Of the sample, around an eighth is held by the ten largest clones.

A note on this clone: Its antigen remains unidentified. Qualities for individual bases were not recorded, and no much larger clone is one base off.

Sequencing used peripheral blood. This sequence originates from a man between 18 and 29 years old with active or convalescent COVID-19.

CDR3 protein: CASSYAPTGSRASPLYEQYF. DNA sequence: TGTGCCAGCAGCTACGCCCCGACAGGGTCGAGGGCGTCCCCGCTTTACGAGCAGTACTTC. The rearrangement joined TRBV28 to TRBJ2-7, with TRBD1 matching 7 junction bases. Based on the germline V gene, the CDR1 and CDR2 sequences are MDHEN and SYDVKM. The CDR3 runs 20 amino acids, cysteine and phenylalanine included. CDR3 DNA only is kept here, 60 bases in frame from base 1. Trimming accounts for 6 bases at V and 4 bases at J, while the number of junction bases matched to no gene is 27. When the CDR3 is completed using the reference TRBV28 and TRBJ2-7 genes on either side, the full variable domain is DVKVTQSSRYLVKRTGEKVFLECVQDMDHENMFWYRQDPGLGLRLIYFSYDVKMKEKGDIPEGYSVSREKKERFSLILESASTNQTSMYLCASSYAPTGSRASPLYEQYFGPGTRLTVT.